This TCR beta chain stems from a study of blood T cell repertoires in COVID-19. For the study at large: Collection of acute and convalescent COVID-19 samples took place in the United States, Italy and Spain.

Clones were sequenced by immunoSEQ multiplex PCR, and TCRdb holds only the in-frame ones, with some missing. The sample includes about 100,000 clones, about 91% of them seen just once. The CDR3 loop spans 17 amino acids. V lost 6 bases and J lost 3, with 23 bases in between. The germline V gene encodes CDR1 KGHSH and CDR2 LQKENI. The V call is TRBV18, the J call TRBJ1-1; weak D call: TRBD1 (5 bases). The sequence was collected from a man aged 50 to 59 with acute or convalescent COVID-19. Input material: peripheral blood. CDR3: CASSTDNTRVAYTEAFF. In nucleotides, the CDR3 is TGTGCCAGCTCTACGGACAACACACGGGTAGCTTACACTGAAGCTTTCTTT.